This T cell receptor (beta chain) was recorded in a study of T cells in localized non-small cell lung cancer. Study-level results: Investigators sequenced only a single tumor region, leaving heterogeneity possible. Appearances in adjacent lung were noted for a median roughly 50 of the top 100 tumor clones. Adjacent uninvolved lung tissue had the highest T cell clonality, exceeding tumor.

With respect to this clone: Its antigen is undetermined.

Method: immunoSEQ multiplex PCR; TCRdb's copy keeps in-frame clones and lacks some. Of around 33,000 clones listed, 92% are singletons. The source material was peripheral blood, sampled before any cancer treatment. This TCR came from a female donor aged 60 or older with stage I lung adenocarcinoma.

In DNA form, the CDR3 reads TGCAGCGGGAAGGGGACAGCTGGCACTGAAGCTTTCTTT. Translated, it gives CSGKGTAGTEAFF. The rearrangement joins TRBV29-1 to TRBJ1-1; 7 bases are shared with TRBD1. CDR3 length: 13 amino acids. J lost 4 bases, V lost 7 bases, and 9 bases had no gene match. Germline V gives CDR1 SQVTM, CDR2 ANQGSEA.